Below, 6 T cell receptor beta chains from the same sample are listed, as sequenced in a study of blood T cell repertoires in COVID-19 (dated by TCRdb to 2019 to 2021). The protocol used for the library was the immunoSEQ multiplex PCR assay. TCRdb carries this immuneACCESS record with in-frame sequences only. Its versions omit some clonotypes, under half of them owing to an unresolved V gene in the studies checked, with the rest unexplained. This sample gives roughly 250,000 clones in total; around 90% of them show up just once. Under 6.5% of the sample is in the top ten clones. The sample taken for sequencing was PBMCs or T cells enriched from blood (not recorded which). The receptors were gathered from a young woman with acute COVID-19.

The chain joins TRBV4-1 to TRBJ1-2; 7 bases fit TRBD1. The CDR3 loop spans 14 amino acids. In germline, CDR1 is MGHRA, CDR2 YSYEKL. Unmatched junction bases numbered 6, after V lost 4 bases and J lost 4 bases. DNA for the CDR3: TGCGCCAGCAGCCTGGGACAGCCCTCCTATGGCTACACCTTC. Residues: CASSLGQPSYGYTF.

The genes are TRBV3-1 (or the pseudogene TRBV3-2) and TRBJ2-1; tentatively, D is TRBD1 (5 bases). Trimming removed 1 base from V and 8 bases from J, with 9 bases in between. Per germline, CDR1 LGHDT and CDR2 YNNKEL (reference sequence). This CDR3 is built from 13 residues. The CDR3 sequence: CASSQAQGYEQFF. As DNA, the CDR3 is TGTGCCAGCAGCCAAGCGCAGGGTTATGAGCAGTTCTTC.

This clone was counted a few times. The DNA for the CDR3 is TGTGCCAGCAGGTTGGGACAGGGGCAGGGTCAGCCCCAGCATTTT. The encoded protein is CASRLGQGQGQPQHF. This chain links TRBV28 with TRBJ1-5; 10 bases match TRBD1. CDR1 and CDR2 (germline): MDHEN, SYDVKM. The CDR3 totals 15 residues. The V segment lost 6 bases and the J segment 6 bases; nucleotides outside the gene matches: 8.

V gene TRBV27 combines with J gene TRBJ2-2, with no clear D. Deletions cut 0 bases from V and 8 bases from J, with 13 bases between. Germline CDR1 is MNHEY and CDR2 is SMNVEV (reference sequence). This CDR3 is 15 amino acids long. In nucleotides, the CDR3 is TGTGCCAGCAGTTTATCCCCCCTCCCAGTGGGGGAGCTGTTTTTT. The encoded protein is CASSLSPLPVGELFF.

V gene TRBV5-5 combines with J gene TRBJ1-3; no firm D call. The V gene lost 4 bases and the J gene lost 3 bases, with 11 bases spanning the gap. The CDR3 has 14 amino acids. Germline loops: CDR1 SGHKS, CDR2 YYEKEE (reference sequence). CDR3 loop: CASSLDMVGNTIYF. Written as DNA, the CDR3 is TGTGCCAGCAGCCTCGACATGGTTGGAAACACCATATATTTT. Filled out from reference TRBV5-5 and TRBJ1-3, the complete variable domain reads DAGVTQSPTHLIKTRGQQVTLRCSPISGHKSVSWYQQVLGQGPQFIFQYYEKEERGRGNFPDRFSARQFPNYSSELNVNALLLGDSALYLCASSLDMVGNTIYFGEGSWLTVV.

V is TRBV28 and J is TRBJ1-6; D possibly corresponds to TRBD1 (5 bases). This CDR3 spans 15 amino acids. Deletions cut 3 bases from V and 10 bases from J, with 16 bases between. Germline V gene sequence: CDR1 MDHEN, CDR2 SYDVKM. The CDR3 spells CASSFARPTGSPLHF. CDR3 bases: TGTGCCAGCAGTTTCGCCAGGCCCACAGGATCACCCCTCCACTTT. Variable domain in full (rest from reference TRBV28 and TRBJ1-6): DVKVTQSSRYLVKRTGEKVFLECVQDMDHENMFWYRQDPGLGLRLIYFSYDVKMKEKGDIPEGYSVSREKKERFSLILESASTNQTSMYLCASSFARPTGSPLHFGNGTRLTVT.